This T cell receptor (beta chain) came from a study of CD8+ T cells in alopecia areata. Germline CDR1 MNHEY, CDR2 SMNVEV (reference sequence). Trimming shortened V by 0 bases and J by 6 bases, and 8 bases separated the two germline ends. The CDR3 totals 13 residues. Treatment given: oral pan-JAK inhibitor, 5-10 mg twice daily. cDNA prepared by RNA extraction and subsequent reverse transcription served as the template for sequencing. Method: immunoSEQ multiplex PCR; TCRdb's copy keeps in-frame clones and lacks some. The profile shows 93,000 or so clones, just over 85% of them singletons. Sequencing used CD8+ T cells sorted from blood, obtained at approximately week 34, from a patient treated with tofacitinib. This chain connects TRBV27 to TRBJ1-1; D gene uncertain. The sequence was obtained from a human donor with alopecia areata. CDR3 nucleotides: TGTGCCAGCAGTTTATCCCAGGTCGCTGAAGCTTTCTTT. Its translation is CASSLSQVAEAFF.